This T cell receptor (beta chain) was observed in a study of shared clonotypes between healthy human individuals. The study, taken as a whole, reports: The sole specimen, blood, was sampled, and tissue repertoires likely differ. On the whole, naive subsets had larger estimated richness than memory subsets had. Sharing across several donors was seen in 4% to 5.5% of naive CD4 clonotypes. The four-donor shared clonotypes exceeded non-shared clonotypes in generation probability, with non-shared ones scoring lower.

The table came from immunoSEQ multiplex PCR; TCRdb's copy has only in-frame clones and leaves some out. The sample yields roughly 720,000 clones, less than 95% seen once. Germline V gives CDR1 MGHRA, CDR2 YSYEKL. The V end lost 1 base, the J end lost 7 bases, and 10 bases lay between the germline ends. The CDR3 covers 14 residues. In regard to this clone: Its antigen is unknown.

The sequence derives from a young man in good health. Some clones in this sample may be carry-over from other donors' samples. Material for sequencing was memory CD8+ T cells from PBMCs. Subset specified: CD45RO+ cells pooled with CCR7-negative TemRA cells. V and J are TRBV4-1 and TRBJ2-2; D unresolved. The CDR3 coding sequence is TGCGCCAGCAGCCAAGCTGGAGATTACGGGGAGCTGTTTTTT. Amino acids: CASSQAGDYGELFF.